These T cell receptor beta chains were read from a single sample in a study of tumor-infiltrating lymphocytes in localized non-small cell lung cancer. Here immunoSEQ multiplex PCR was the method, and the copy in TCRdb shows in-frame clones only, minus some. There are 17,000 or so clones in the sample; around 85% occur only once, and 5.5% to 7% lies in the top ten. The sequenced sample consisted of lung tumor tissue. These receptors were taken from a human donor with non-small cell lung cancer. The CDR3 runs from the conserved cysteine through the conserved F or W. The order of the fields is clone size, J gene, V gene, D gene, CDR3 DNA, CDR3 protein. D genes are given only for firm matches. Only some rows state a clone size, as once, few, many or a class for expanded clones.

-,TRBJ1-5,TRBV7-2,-,TGTGCCAGCAGCCACGAGCCCAGTCGGAGACAGCCCCAGCATTTT,CASSHEPSRRQPQHF
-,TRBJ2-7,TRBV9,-,TGTGCCAGCAGCGTGTCGGTACAGGGCAACGAGCAGTACTTC,CASSVSVQGNEQYF
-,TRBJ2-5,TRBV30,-,TGTGCCTGGAGTGTACTATTAAGGGGGAGGCAAGAGACCCAGTACTTC,CAWSVLLRGRQETQYF
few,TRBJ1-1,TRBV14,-,TGTGCCAGCAGCCAAGATCGGCGTGAAGCTTTCTTT,CASSQDRREAFF
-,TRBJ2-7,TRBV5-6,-,TGTGCCAGCAGCTGGGACGGATACGAGCAGTACTTC,CASSWDGYEQYF
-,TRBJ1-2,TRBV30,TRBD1,TGTGCCTGGAGTATCGGGACAGGGGGCTATGGCTACACCTTC,CAWSIGTGGYGYTF
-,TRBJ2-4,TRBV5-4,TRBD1,TGTGCCAGCAGCCTCCCCGTGACAGGGTCCAAAAACATTCAGTACTTC,CASSLPVTGSKNIQYF
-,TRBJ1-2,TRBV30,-,TGTGCCTGGAGAGAACACGGGGTTTATGGCTACACCTTC,CAWREHGVYGYTF
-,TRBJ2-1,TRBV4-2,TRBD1,TGTGCCAGCAGCCAATCGGGACAGTACAATGAGCAGTTCTTC,CASSQSGQYNEQFF
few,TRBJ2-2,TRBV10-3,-,TGTGCCAGTGGTCCGGGACTGCGACTTTGGGGGACCGGGGAGCTGTTTTTT,CASGPGLRLWGTGELFF
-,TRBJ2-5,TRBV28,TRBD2,TGTGCCAGCAGGTATACTAGCGGCCAAGAGACCCAGTACTTC,CASRYTSGQETQYF
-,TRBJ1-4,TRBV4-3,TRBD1,TGCGCCAGCAGCCAGGACAGGGGCGAAAAACTGTTTTTT,CASSQDRGEKLFF
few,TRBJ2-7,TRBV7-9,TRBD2,TGTGCCAGCAGCTTAGTCAGCGGGGGACACTACGAGCAGTACTTC,CASSLVSGGHYEQYF
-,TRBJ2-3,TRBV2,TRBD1,TGTGCCAGCAGTTGGGGACAGGATACTAGCACAGATACGCAGTATTTT,CASSWGQDTSTDTQYF
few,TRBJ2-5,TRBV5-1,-,TGCGCCAGCAGCTTGAAGGGACAAATCCAAGAGACCCAGTACTTC,CASSLKGQIQETQYF
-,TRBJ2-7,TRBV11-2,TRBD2,TGTGCCAGCAGCTTAGAACTAGCGGGAGTGCCCGAGCAGTACTTC,CASSLELAGVPEQYF
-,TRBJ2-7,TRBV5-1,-,TGCGCCAGCAGCACGGTAGGGGGAAGATACGAGCAGTACTTC,CASSTVGGRYEQYF
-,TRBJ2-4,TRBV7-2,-,TGTGCCAGCAGTACAGATCAGGGGCTCATTCAGTACTTC,CASSTDQGLIQYF
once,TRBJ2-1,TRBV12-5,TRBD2,TGTGCTAGTGGTTTCCTTACTGGACTAGCGGGAGGCCCAAGCTCCTACAATGAGCAGTTCTTC,CASGFLTGLAGGPSSYNEQFF
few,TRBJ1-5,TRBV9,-,TGTGCCAGCAGTCTTAAGAGGGGGGGAGGACAGCCCCAGCATTTT,CASSLKRGGGQPQHF
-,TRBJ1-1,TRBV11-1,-,TGTGCCAGCAGCTTAGAGGGCAGGAACACTGAAGCTTTCTTT,CASSLEGRNTEAFF
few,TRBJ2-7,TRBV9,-,TGTGCCAGCAGCGTAGGCCAGGGGACATACGAGCAGTACTTC,CASSVGQGTYEQYF
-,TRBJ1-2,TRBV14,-,TGTGCCAGCAGCCAAGATGGGCCGATGGGCCCCAGGGGCGGCTATGGCTACACCTTC,CASSQDGPMGPRGGYGYTF
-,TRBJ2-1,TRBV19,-,TGTGCCAGTACTCCTTCTAGCGTATGGGACAATGAGCAGTTCTTC,CASTPSSVWDNEQFF
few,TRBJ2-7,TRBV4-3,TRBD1,TGCGCCAGCAGCCTAAGCGTCCCCGGGACAGGGGGCGGCGAGCAGTACTTC,CASSLSVPGTGGGEQYF
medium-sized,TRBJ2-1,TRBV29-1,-,TGCAGCGTAATTCTAGATTTTGGTGAGCAGTTCTTC,CSVILDFGEQFF
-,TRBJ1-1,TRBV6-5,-,TGTGCCAGCAGTTACGGGGGGACTGAAGCTTTCTTT,CASSYGGTEAFF
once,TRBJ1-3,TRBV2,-,TGTGCCAGCAGTGTTCCGAGACAGAACTCTGGAAACACCATATATTTT,CASSVPRQNSGNTIYF
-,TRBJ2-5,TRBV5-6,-,TGTGCCAGCAGCGCCCCGGCTAAAGGACCCTTGGAAGAGACCCAGTACTTC,CASSAPAKGPLEETQYF
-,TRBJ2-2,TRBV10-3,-,TGTGCCATCAGTGCCTCAAACGGGGAGCTGTTTTTT,CAISASNGELFF
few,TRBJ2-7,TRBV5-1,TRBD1,TGCGCCAGCAGCTTGACAGGGGGCATTCACGAGCAGTACTTC,CASSLTGGIHEQYF
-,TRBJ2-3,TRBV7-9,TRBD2,TGTGCCAGCAGCCCGACTAGCGGGACCCTGACAGATACGCAGTATTTT,CASSPTSGTLTDTQYF
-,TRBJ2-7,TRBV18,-,TGTGCCAGCTCGCCTACCGACAGCGCCGAGCAGTACTTC,CASSPTDSAEQYF
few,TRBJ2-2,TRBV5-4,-,TGTGCCAGCAGCTTGGAGCAGGGACGGTCCGGGGAGCTGTTTTTT,CASSLEQGRSGELFF
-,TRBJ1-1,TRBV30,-,TGTGCCTGGAGTCGCGGGGGTGGGATCACTGAAGCTTTCTTT,CAWSRGGGITEAFF
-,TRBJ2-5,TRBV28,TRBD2,TGTGCCAGCACCTCTAGCGGAGAGACCCAGTACTTC,CASTSSGETQYF
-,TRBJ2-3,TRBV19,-,TGTGCCAGTAGTATAGTGGGAAAGATGGCAGATACGCAGTATTTT,CASSIVGKMADTQYF
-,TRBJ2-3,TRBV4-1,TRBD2,TGCGCCAGCAGCCTCCAGGGAACTAGCGGGGAAACAGATACGCAGTATTTT,CASSLQGTSGETDTQYF
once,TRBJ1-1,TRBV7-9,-,TGTGCCAGCAGCCCGTTAGGGGGGAACACTGAAGCTTTCTTT,CASSPLGGNTEAFF
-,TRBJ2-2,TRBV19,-,TGTGCCAGTAGTAGGGGCAGGGAGGCCGGGGAGCTGTTTTTT,CASSRGREAGELFF
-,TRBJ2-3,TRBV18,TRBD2,TGTGCCAGCTCACTTACCGGGACTAGGGGACCAGATACGCAGTATTTT,CASSLTGTRGPDTQYF
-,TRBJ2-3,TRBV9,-,TGTGCCAGCAGCGTAGGGGGAAGGGGTTTCACAGATACGCAGTATTTT,CASSVGGRGFTDTQYF
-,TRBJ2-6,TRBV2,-,TGTGCCAGCAGTGCCAGACCTTGGGACCGCTCTGGGGCCAACGTCCTGACTTTC,CASSARPWDRSGANVLTF
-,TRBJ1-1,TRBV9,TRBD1,TGTGCCAGCAGCGACGTACCGGGACAGGGAACTGAAGCTTTCTTT,CASSDVPGQGTEAFF
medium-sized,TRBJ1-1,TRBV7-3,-,TGTGCCAGCAGCTTAAACAGTAACACTGAAGCTTTCTTT,CASSLNSNTEAFF
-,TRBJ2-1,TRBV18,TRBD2,TGTGCCAGCTCACCAGCTAGCGGGAGGGGATCCTACAATGAGCAGTTCTTC,CASSPASGRGSYNEQFF